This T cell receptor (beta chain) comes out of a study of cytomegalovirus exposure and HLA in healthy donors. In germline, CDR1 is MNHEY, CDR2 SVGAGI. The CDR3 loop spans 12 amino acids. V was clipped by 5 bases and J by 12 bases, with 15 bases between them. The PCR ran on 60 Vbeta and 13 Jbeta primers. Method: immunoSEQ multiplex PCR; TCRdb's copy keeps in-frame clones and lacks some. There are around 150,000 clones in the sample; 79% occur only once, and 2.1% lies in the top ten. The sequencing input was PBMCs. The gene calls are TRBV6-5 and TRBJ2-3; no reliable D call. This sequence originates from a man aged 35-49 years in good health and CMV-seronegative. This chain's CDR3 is CASSNTIIPQYF. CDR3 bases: TGTGCCAGCAGTAACACTATAATCCCCCAGTATTTT.